The 25 T cell receptor beta chains listed next were all sequenced from one sample in a study of T cells after yellow fever vaccination. TCRdb re-derived calls from the 5' RACE reads in MiXCR, one entry per CDR3 protein. The table lists approximately 580,000 distinct CDR3 sequences, 17% of them singletons, with roughly 17% in the top ten. Specimen: PBMCs, collected around 5 days after the first yellow fever vaccination. These TCRs come from a man younger than 35 who received the YFV17D yellow fever vaccine.

V is TRBV5-6 and J is TRBJ2-3; TRBD2 aligns across 12 bases. The CDR3 is made up of 18 amino acids. CDR1 SGHDT and CDR2 YYEEEE come from the germline V gene. Trimming took 1 base from V and 4 from J; bases not matched to a gene: 10. The CDR3 region is CASSLLTSGGRGADTQYF. For the CDR3, the DNA is TGTGCCAGCAGCTTGCTGACTAGCGGGGGCAGAGGAGCAGATACGCAGTATTTT.

The rearrangement uses TRBV9 and TRBJ1-3, with a weak D call TRBD1 (6 bases). This CDR3 comprises 11 residues. Trimming pared 3 bases from V and 12 bases from J, leaving 10 bases between. The germline V gene has CDR1 SGDLS and CDR2 YYNGEE. The CDR3 bases are TGTGCCAGCAGCGGCGGGACATACATATATTTT. Protein sequence: CASSGGTYIYF.

This chain uses TRBV4-1 with TRBJ2-3; TRBD1 matches at 9 bases. The CDR3 extends over 16 amino acids. J was trimmed by 8 bases and V by 4 bases; bases with no gene match: 13. The V gene's germline CDR1 is MGHRA and CDR2 YSYEKL. The CDR3 loop reads CASSPPGQGPWGTQYF. The CDR3 DNA reads as TGCGCCAGCAGCCCCCCGGGACAGGGACCATGGGGTACGCAGTATTTT.

This chain connects TRBV5-1 to TRBJ2-1, with 10 positions matching TRBD2. The CDR3 totals 16 residues. Germline V gene lookup returns CDR1 SGHRS and CDR2 YFSETQ. V gave up 0 bases and J gave up 5 bases; unmatched junction bases: 5. For the CDR3, the DNA is TGCGCCAGCAGCTTGGCCGGACTAGCGGCCAACAATGAGCAGTTCTTC. It codes for CASSLAGLAANNEQFF.

The J gene is TRBJ2-5, the V gene TRBV11-1; TRBD2 matches 15 bases. V gave up 2 bases and J gave up 4 bases; unmatched junction bases: 8. This CDR3 has 18 amino acids. The germline V gene has CDR1 SGHAT and CDR2 FQDESV (reference sequence). The DNA of the CDR3 is TGTGCCAGCAGCTTACCAAGGACTAGCGGGGGGGCCGGAGAGACCCAGTACTTC. Its protein is CASSLPRTSGGAGETQYF. The full variable domain, rest sourced from reference TRBV11-1 and TRBJ2-5, is EAEVAQSPRYKITEKSQAVAFWCDPISGHATLYWYRQILGQGPELLVQFQDESVVDDSQLPKDRFSAERLKGVDSTLKIQPAELGDSAMYLCASSLPRTSGGAGETQYFGPGTRLLVL.

The chain carries TRBV27 and TRBJ2-2, with 8 nucleotides matching TRBD1. CDR1 and CDR2 from the germline V gene are MNHEY and SMNVEV (reference sequence). The length of the CDR3 is 15 residues. The V and J ends lost 3 bases and 4 bases, in that order; junction bases with no gene match: 4. Here the CDR3 DNA reads TGTGCCAGCAGTTTTGACAGGGGCGTCACCGGGGAGCTGTTTTTT. Encoded protein: CASSFDRGVTGELFF.

This chain links TRBV7-9 with TRBJ1-1; D gene uncertain. The CDR3 loop spans 12 amino acids. Trimming stripped 4 bases from V and 4 bases from J, with 7 bases between. Germline-derived CDR1 and CDR2 are SEHNR and FQNEAQ (reference sequence). The CDR3 spells CASSSSPTEAFF. CDR3 nucleotide sequence: TGTGCCAGCAGCTCCTCTCCCACTGAAGCTTTCTTT.

This clonotype was counted a few times. The chain has TRBV7-2 and TRBJ2-7, with D possibly matching TRBD1 (6 bases). Deletions cut 1 base from V and 3 bases from J, with 10 bases between. CDR1 is SGHTA and CDR2 is FQGNSA in the germline V gene. The CDR3 runs to 14 residues. CDR3 coding DNA: TGTGCCAGCAGCTTAGAAAGGGGGTACTACGAGCAGTACGTC. Translating gives CASSLERGYYEQYV.

This clonotype came up a few times. The chain couples TRBV14 to TRBJ1-6, with 10 nucleotides matching TRBD1. This CDR3 spans 15 amino acids. V lost 3 bases to trimming and J lost 8 bases; unmatched junction nucleotides: 4. The germline gives CDR1 SGHDN, CDR2 FVKESK. The CDR3 loop is CASSHQTGGDSPLHF. In DNA, the CDR3 is TGTGCCAGCAGCCATCAGACAGGGGGCGATTCACCCCTCCACTTT. The whole variable domain, filled in from reference TRBV14 and TRBJ1-6, reads EAGVTQFPSHSVIEKGQTVTLRCDPISGHDNLYWYRRVMGKEIKFLLHFVKESKQDESGMPNNRFLAERTGGTYSTLKVQPAELEDSGVYFCASSHQTGGDSPLHFGNGTRLTVT.

This rearrangement joins TRBV25-1 to TRBJ1-5; 9 positions match TRBD1. CDR3 size: 14 residues. After removal of 4 bases from V and 7 bases from J, the junction contained 5 bases not matched to a gene. The germline V gene has CDR1 MGHDK and CDR2 SYGVNS. CDR3 amino acids: CASSGTGEGQPQHF. The CDR3 DNA follows: TGTGCCAGCAGTGGGACAGGGGAGGGGCAGCCCCAGCATTTT.

This clonotype was detected a few times. The chain recombines TRBV9 with TRBJ2-3, with D unclear. The CDR3 is 13 amino acids. The V gene lost 2 bases and the J gene lost 4 bases, with 8 bases spanning the gap. Germline V CDR1 and CDR2: SGDLS, YYNGEE. Here the CDR3 DNA reads TGTGCCAGCAGCGTCCTAGGGCCAGATACGCAGTATTTT. It encodes CASSVLGPDTQYF.

This clonotype was picked up a small number of times. This chain uses TRBV5-1 with TRBJ1-1; TRBD1 matches at 7 bases. The J segment lost 10 bases and the V segment lost 4 bases, leaving 13 bases of the junction unmatched. The germline V gene encodes CDR1 SGHRS and CDR2 YFSETQ. The CDR3 has 14 residues. CDR3 protein: CASSTETGADGAFF. The CDR3 DNA reads as TGCGCCAGCAGCACAGAAACAGGGGCCGATGGAGCTTTCTTT.

The rearrangement links TRBV11-2 to TRBJ1-2; D is unresolved. The germline CDR1 and CDR2 sequences are SGHAT and FQNNGV. The CDR3 length is 12 residues. Trimming left V 7 bases short and J 0 bases short, with 6 bases between. CDR3 nucleotides: TGTGCCAGCACTAACACTAACTATGGCTACACCTTC. This gives the protein CASTNTNYGYTF.

J is TRBJ1-1 and V is TRBV6-1; 9 bases line up with TRBD1. The CDR3 consists of 17 residues. Germline values: CDR1 MNHNS, CDR2 SASEGT. Germline trimming cut 4 bases from V and 0 bases from J; bases unmatched to any gene: 9. This CDR3 reads CASSGTGEVWVNTEAFF. The CDR3 nucleotides are TGTGCCAGCAGTGGGACAGGGGAGGTTTGGGTGAACACTGAAGCTTTCTTT.

In this sample, this clonotype turned up many times. This chain's CDR3 is CASSRTGGEYGYTF. The DNA for the CDR3 is TGTGCCAGCAGCCGGACAGGGGGGGAGTATGGCTACACCTTC. This sequence joins TRBV7-2 and TRBJ1-2, with 10 bases matching TRBD1. After removal of 5 bases from V and 5 bases from J, the junction contained 5 bases not matched to a gene. The CDR3 runs 14 residues. The germline CDR1 and CDR2 sequences are SGHTA and FQGNSA.

A note on this clonotype: An end of the junction does not agree with germline; a read error may underlie this. The chain recombines TRBV29-1 with TRBJ1-1; the match to TRBD1 covers 8 bases. Germline CDR1 SQVTM, CDR2 ANQGSEA. The CDR3 runs to 14 residues. The CDR3: CSISPGRGLTGAFF. CDR3 bases: TGCAGCATCTCCCCCGGCAGGGGGCTCACTGGAGCTTTCTTT.

This clonotype was counted many times. The chain employs TRBV18 and TRBJ2-5, with 9 positions matching TRBD2. The V and J ends lost 2 bases and 5 bases, in that order; junction bases with no gene match: 6. Germline lookup yields CDR1 KGHSH and CDR2 LQKENI. CDR3 length: 15 amino acids. The CDR3 here is CASSPSLAGTETQYF. In DNA, the CDR3 is TGTGCCAGCTCACCATCTCTAGCGGGGACTGAGACCCAGTACTTC.

This sequence joins TRBV6-2 or TRBV6-3 and TRBJ2-7; D is unresolved. CDR3 size: 13 residues. Trimming took 2 bases from V and 0 from J, leaving 5 bases between them. Germline lookup yields CDR1 MNHEY and CDR2 SVGEGT. This chain's CDR3 is CASSYTLSYEQYV. The CDR3 DNA is TGTGCCAGCAGTTACACCCTCTCCTACGAGCAGTACGTC.

This clonotype has only a few counts. The genes are TRBV5-1 and TRBJ1-6; 12 nucleotides agree with TRBD1. CDR3 length: 19 amino acids. Germline V gene sequence: CDR1 SGHRS, CDR2 YFSETQ. Germline trimming cut 1 base from V and 7 bases from J; bases unmatched to any gene: 12. CDR3: CASSLSQRGTGGENSPLHF. The CDR3 DNA reads TGCGCCAGCAGCTTGTCCCAACGAGGGACAGGGGGCGAAAATTCACCCCTCCACTTT.

The chain couples TRBV12-3 or TRBV12-4 to TRBJ1-5; TRBD1 matches 7 bases. The CDR3 has 15 residues. The V and J ends lost 7 bases and 0 bases, in that order; junction bases with no gene match: 6. The CDR3 DNA reads as TGTGCCAGCAACTCGGGACAGCATAGCAATCAGCCCCAGCATTTT. It yields the protein CASNSGQHSNQPQHF.

This clonotype has ten or more counts. The rearrangement joins TRBV20-1 to TRBJ2-1, with TRBD1 matching 9 bases. V trimming: 6 bases; J trimming: 3 bases; junction bases outside the gene matches: 6. Germline CDR1 is DFQATT and CDR2 is SNEGSKA (reference sequence). This CDR3 has 14 residues. In DNA form, the CDR3 reads TGCAGTGCACAACCGGGACAGGGCTACAATGAGCAGTTCTTC. As protein: CSAQPGQGYNEQFF.

CDR3 amino acids: CASSQEAGTDTQYF. The CDR3 DNA sequence: TGCGCCAGCAGCCAAGAGGCAGGCACAGATACGCAGTATTTT. The J gene is TRBJ2-3, the V gene TRBV4-3; D call uncertain. V lost 0 bases and J 1 base, leaving 5 bases between the germline ends. The CDR3 is 14 residues long. The germline CDR1 and CDR2 sequences are LGHNA and YSLEER.

There are a few counts of this clonotype. The rearrangement uses TRBV7-2 and TRBJ1-1, with TRBD1 matching 11 bases. From germline, CDR1 is SGHTA and CDR2 FQGNSA. The length of the CDR3 is 14 residues. V shed 3 bases, J shed 9 bases, and the junction held 6 bases outside the gene matches. The CDR3, as DNA: TGTGCCAGCAGCTTGGGCGGGACAGGGGGAAAAGCTTTCTTT. The encoded protein is CASSLGGTGGKAFF.

This chain uses TRBV5-1 with TRBJ1-1; D is possibly TRBD1 (6 bases). This CDR3 has 14 residues. V lost 4 bases to trimming and J lost 3 bases, with 13 bases between them. Germline values: CDR1 SGHRS, CDR2 YFSETQ. The CDR3 sequence: CASSLYRQDTEAFF. In nucleotides, the CDR3 is TGCGCCAGCAGCCTCTACCGACAGGACACTGAAGCTTTCTTT.

The chain links TRBV6-2 or TRBV6-3 to TRBJ1-1; D gene ambiguous. V lost 5 bases and J 5 bases, leaving 9 bases between the germline ends. The CDR3 covers 12 residues. In germline, CDR1 is MNHEY, CDR2 SVGEGT. In nucleotides, the CDR3 is TGTGCCAGCAGTAAAAGGGCGACTGAAGCTTTCTTT. Translated: CASSKRATEAFF.